A selection of T cell receptor beta chains follows, all from one sample in a study of T cell changes during pregnancy in multiple sclerosis. The table came from immunoSEQ multiplex PCR; TCRdb's copy has only in-frame clones and leaves some out. The sample holds tens of thousands of clones; about nine tenths are singletons and the top ten take 2.2%. Sample: peripheral blood, taken in the third trimester of pregnancy. These receptors originate from a female donor in good health, enrolled as a control in a pregnancy study. CDR3s include the opening cysteine and the closing phenylalanine or tryptophan. D genes are given only for firm matches. Where a row states a size, it is once, few, many or the class of an expanded clone; other rows omit it.

DNA,CDR3,D,J,size,length,V
TGTGCCTGGACTTTCGACACCGACAATGAGCAGTTCTTC,CAWTFDTDNEQFF,NA,TRBJ2-1,NA,13,TRBV30
TGTGCCAGCAGCGTGATGGGGCCGGGCACCGGGGAGCTGTTTTTT,CASSVMGPGTGELFF,NA,TRBJ2-2,NA,15,TRBV9
TGTGCCAGCAGCTTGGGAGGGCGTGAGGAGCTGTTTTTT,CASSLGGREELFF,NA,TRBJ2-2,NA,13,TRBV5-6
TGTGCCAGTAGTATTGGAGGCAGCCCCCAGGAGACCCAGTACTTC,CASSIGGSPQETQYF,NA,TRBJ2-5,NA,15,TRBV19
TGCGCCAGCAGCCGGGGTAGTAGTGAGGAGACCCAGTACTTC,CASSRGSSEETQYF,NA,TRBJ2-5,NA,14,TRBV5-1
TGTGCCAGCAGCGCTCCCCTGGGAAGGGGTGGTGGCTACACCTTC,CASSAPLGRGGGYTF,NA,TRBJ1-2,NA,15,TRBV9
TGTGCCAGCAGTTCCTGGGGGGGCCCGAACACTGAAGCTTTCTTT,CASSSWGGPNTEAFF,NA,TRBJ1-1,NA,15,TRBV7-2
TGTGCCAGCAGCTCGGGACTAGCGGGCACAGATACGCAGTATTTT,CASSSGLAGTDTQYF,TRBD2,TRBJ2-3,NA,15,TRBV7-6
TGTGCCAGCAGCTACCGGGACAGTAATTCACCCCTCCACTTT,CASSYRDSNSPLHF,TRBD1,TRBJ1-6,NA,14,TRBV7-6
TGTGCCAGTAGTATAGACCCGCCTAGCGGGGGGGCCGATGAGCAGTTCTTC,CASSIDPPSGGADEQFF,TRBD2,TRBJ2-1,NA,17,TRBV19
TGTGCCAGCAGCTTAGAGGGGACAGGGGGCAGCTCATATGGCTACACCTTC,CASSLEGTGGSSYGYTF,TRBD1,TRBJ1-2,few,17,TRBV7-9
TGTGCCAGCAGCTTAGTCCCGGATTCACCCCTCCACTTT,CASSLVPDSPLHF,NA,TRBJ1-6,NA,13,TRBV7-2
TGTGCCAGCACCACACTAGCGGGAGGGCGAAACTACGAGCAGTACTTC,CASTTLAGGRNYEQYF,TRBD2,TRBJ2-7,NA,16,TRBV28
TGCGCCAGCAGCCCGACATCGTCTGGGGCCAACGTCCTGACTTTC,CASSPTSSGANVLTF,NA,TRBJ2-6,NA,15,TRBV5-1
TGTGCCAGCAGCTTAGGACAATTCTACGAGCAGTACTTC,CASSLGQFYEQYF,NA,TRBJ2-7,NA,13,TRBV11-3
TGTGCCAGGCGTTGGACAGGGTGGTATGAAAAACTGTTTTTT,CARRWTGWYEKLFF,NA,TRBJ1-4,NA,14,TRBV21-1
TGTGCCAGCAGTGCAACCGGGACAGAAAACGAGCAGTACTTC,CASSATGTENEQYF,TRBD1,TRBJ2-7,NA,14,TRBV25-1
TGTGCCAGCAGCACCAAGACAGGGTTATTCACTGAAGCTTTCTTT,CASSTKTGLFTEAFF,NA,TRBJ1-1,few,15,TRBV21-1
TGTGCCAGCAGCCTAGGGACAGGGGATTTCAACACCATATATTTT,CASSLGTGDFNTIYF,TRBD1,TRBJ1-3,NA,15,TRBV7-8
TGTGCCTGGAGTGCCGGGGGGGTCTACGAGCAGTACTTC,CAWSAGGVYEQYF,TRBD2,TRBJ2-7,few,13,TRBV30
TGCAGCGTTGGTTTTTTAGCGGGACACAGCACAGATACGCAGTATTTT,CSVGFLAGHSTDTQYF,TRBD2,TRBJ2-3,NA,16,TRBV29-1
TGTGCCAGCAGCGTGCTGGGGGGGGTGAATCAGCCCCAGCATTTT,CASSVLGGVNQPQHF,NA,TRBJ1-5,NA,15,TRBV6-6
TGTGCAAGTCGCTTTTCCAGGGGGGAAGTAAGCTCCTACGAGCAGTACTTC,CASRFSRGEVSSYEQYF,NA,TRBJ2-7,NA,17,TRBV12-2
TGTGCCAGCAGAAGACAGTACTTCACAGAGACCCAGTACTTC,CASRRQYFTETQYF,NA,TRBJ2-5,NA,14,TRBV7-8
TGTGCCAGCAGCTTGAGGGACAGGCCAGGTCGGTACCAAGAGACCCAGTACTTC,CASSLRDRPGRYQETQYF,TRBD1,TRBJ2-5,NA,18,TRBV5-5
TGTGCCAGCAGCTTGGTTAGCGGGAGGCGGGATACGCAGTATTTT,CASSLVSGRRDTQYF,TRBD2,TRBJ2-3,NA,15,TRBV5-6
TGTGCCAGCGGTCGGGAGCAGTTCTTC,CASGREQFF,NA,TRBJ2-1,NA,9,TRBV11-2
TGTGCCAGCTCACCAGGCACCTCCTACGAGCAGTACTTC,CASSPGTSYEQYF,NA,TRBJ2-7,NA,13,TRBV18
TGTGCCAGCAGCAACTCATCGACTTGTACGAGGGAGTACTTC,CASSNSSTCTREYF,NA,TRBJ2-7,NA,14,TRBV21-1
TGCAGTGCCCTCGACTATGGCTACACCTTC,CSALDYGYTF,NA,TRBJ1-2,NA,10,TRBV20-1
TGTGCCAGCAGCTTAGCGGCGGGAAGAGGTTCACCCCTCCACTTT,CASSLAAGRGSPLHF,NA,TRBJ1-6,NA,15,TRBV7-9
TGTGCCAGCAGCTTACTAGCGGGGGGCCATACGCAGTATTTT,CASSLLAGGHTQYF,TRBD2,TRBJ2-3,NA,14,TRBV7-8
TGTGCCAGCAGTTTTACATTCCAAGAGACCCAGTACTTC,CASSFTFQETQYF,NA,TRBJ2-5,few,13,TRBV6-1
TGTGCCAGCAGTTTATACAGCCATGTATCGGAAAAACTGTTTTTT,CASSLYSHVSEKLFF,NA,TRBJ1-4,NA,15,TRBV27
TGTGCCAGCGGAGCGGGGGTATCAGGAGAGACCCAGTACTTC,CASGAGVSGETQYF,TRBD2,TRBJ2-5,once,14,TRBV7-9
TGTGCCAGCAGTGAATACGTAGCGGGGGGGCCCACAGATACGCAGTATTTT,CASSEYVAGGPTDTQYF,TRBD2,TRBJ2-3,NA,17,TRBV6-1
TGTGCCAGCACCGCAGGAACTAACTATGGCTACACCTTC,CASTAGTNYGYTF,NA,TRBJ1-2,NA,13,TRBV2
TGTGCCAGCAGCCCCGGGACAGTTGTTGCAACTAATGAAAAACTGTTTTTT,CASSPGTVVATNEKLFF,TRBD1,TRBJ1-4,once,17,TRBV7-9
TGTGCCAGCAGTGATGGGACAGGTCTTAGCAATCAGCCCCAGCATTTT,CASSDGTGLSNQPQHF,TRBD1,TRBJ1-5,NA,16,TRBV6-1
TGCGCCAGCAGCTTAGGGACAGCCAGAAACACAGATACGCAGTATTTT,CASSLGTARNTDTQYF,TRBD1,TRBJ2-3,NA,16,TRBV5-1
TGCGCCAGCAGTGAGCCGGGACAGGGGGCTGTGCGGTACTTC,CASSEPGQGAVRYF,TRBD1,TRBJ2-7,NA,14,TRBV10-2
TGCAGCGTTGGGGCGGGGGGGATCACTGAAGCTTTCTTT,CSVGAGGITEAFF,NA,TRBJ1-1,NA,13,TRBV29-1
TGTGCCAGCTCACCACCGTCAGTCTACGAGCAGTACTTC,CASSPPSVYEQYF,NA,TRBJ2-7,NA,13,TRBV18
TGTGCCAGCAGTCCGGGACAGGGTCTGTATGGCTACACCTTC,CASSPGQGLYGYTF,TRBD1,TRBJ1-2,NA,14,TRBV6-6
TGCGCCAGCAGCCAAGAATGGAGGGGGCCAGATACGCAGTATTTT,CASSQEWRGPDTQYF,NA,TRBJ2-3,once,15,TRBV4-1
TGCGCCAGCAGCTTGTCGGTGGGCCAGGGGGAAGCCCAGTACTTC,CASSLSVGQGEAQYF,TRBD1,TRBJ2-5,NA,15,TRBV5-1
TGTGCCAGCAGTCTAACTAGCGGGATGGACAATGAGCAGTTCTTC,CASSLTSGMDNEQFF,TRBD2,TRBJ2-1,NA,15,TRBV28
TGTGCCAGCAGTCAGACGGGACAGGGTGATGAAAAACTGTTTTTT,CASSQTGQGDEKLFF,TRBD1,TRBJ1-4,NA,15,TRBV28
TGTGCCAGCTCACTACAGGGTTTCAGCTCCTATAATTCACCCCTCCACTTT,CASSLQGFSSYNSPLHF,NA,TRBJ1-6,NA,17,TRBV18
TGTGCCAGCAGCTTAGGAAGTGGGCGCACAGATACGCAGTATTTT,CASSLGSGRTDTQYF,NA,TRBJ2-3,NA,15,TRBV7-2
TGTGCCACCAGCACCCGCGGATCGGGGTTTAACATTCAGTACTTC,CATSTRGSGFNIQYF,NA,TRBJ2-4,NA,15,TRBV15
TGTGCCAGTAGTATAGGCGGGGGGACAGATACGCAGTATTTT,CASSIGGGTDTQYF,TRBD2,TRBJ2-3,NA,14,TRBV19
TGTGCCAGCAGCTTTAGGGGAACTAACACTGAAGCTTTCTTT,CASSFRGTNTEAFF,NA,TRBJ1-1,NA,14,TRBV5-6